A selection of T cell receptor beta chains follows, all from one sample in a study of blood T cell repertoires in COVID-19. Assay used: immunoSEQ multiplex PCR; TCRdb lists only in-frame clones, some missing. This table holds roughly 140,000 clones, approximately 88% found once. Sequencing was carried out using peripheral blood. Source of these receptors: a human donor in a cohort sampled during active COVID-19. Both conserved end residues are part of each CDR3. The D gene is left open where the match is weak. Size is omitted from some rows. Given values are once, few, many or a class for expanded clones.

cdr3_nt cdr3_aa v_call clone_size d_call j_call
TGTGCCAGCAGCTCCTTTGGGGGCCAGATCATCACCTACGAGCAGTACTTC CASSSFGGQIITYEQYF TRBV7-9 - - TRBJ2-7
TGTGCCACCAGCAGAGATATTTGGAGTCCCACAGATACGCAGTATTTT CATSRDIWSPTDTQYF TRBV15 - - TRBJ2-3
TGTGCCAGCAGCTTGGGGAGATCTGGGGCCAACGTCCTGACTTTC CASSLGRSGANVLTF TRBV5-4 - - TRBJ2-6
TGTGCCACCAGCCGGACAGGGGGTGGGGATACGCAGTATTTT CATSRTGGGDTQYF TRBV15 - TRBD1 TRBJ2-3
TGTGCCTGGAAGGGGCTAGGGCGCTACGAGCAGTACTTC CAWKGLGRYEQYF TRBV30 - - TRBJ2-7
TGTGCCAGCAGCTTGAGGCAGGACACCTCCCTCCACTTT CASSLRQDTSLHF TRBV5-5 - - TRBJ1-6
TGCAGCGTTGTACAGGGTAATGGCTACACCTTC CSVVQGNGYTF TRBV29-1 - - TRBJ1-2
TGTGCCAGTAGTACACAGAAAAACACTGAAGCTTTCTTT CASSTQKNTEAFF TRBV19 - - TRBJ1-1
TGTGCCAGCAGCGTAGGACCGACCGGGAACTATGGCTACACCTTC CASSVGPTGNYGYTF TRBV9 - - TRBJ1-2
TGTGCCAGTAGTATGGCTAGCGGGGGTACCTACAATGAGCAGTTCTTC CASSMASGGTYNEQFF TRBV19 - TRBD2 TRBJ2-1
TGTGCCAGTCTAGGGACTCCTCCGACCACTGAAGCTTTCTTT CASLGTPPTTEAFF TRBV19 - - TRBJ1-1
TGTGCCAGCAGTCCGGGGGGCGCAACTAATGAAAAACTGTTTTTT CASSPGGATNEKLFF TRBV3-1/TRBV3-2 - - TRBJ1-4
TGTGCCAGCAGCTTGGTCCTGCTAGGGGGCGGGGGGTACAATGAGCAGTTCTTC CASSLVLLGGGGYNEQFF TRBV5-4 - - TRBJ2-1
TGTGCCAGCAGCTCATTCCCTCGGGGACAGGGTTCTTTTGAGCAGTTCTTC CASSSFPRGQGSFEQFF TRBV7-2 - TRBD1 TRBJ2-1
TGTGCCAGCAGCTTCCTGGAGTGGGAGTGGGCGCTCTACGAGCAGTACTTC CASSFLEWEWALYEQYF TRBV7-9 once - TRBJ2-7
TGTGCCAGCAGTGAACACAAACAGGGAGAAAAACTGTTTTTT CASSEHKQGEKLFF TRBV25-1 - - TRBJ1-4
TGTGCCAGCACGGGCAGGGGAAACTACAATGAGCAGTTCTTC CASTGRGNYNEQFF TRBV7-9 - - TRBJ2-1
TGTGCCAGCAGTTTCCGGGGGGCCTATAATTCACCCCTCCACTTT CASSFRGAYNSPLHF TRBV28 - - TRBJ1-6
TGTGCCAGCAGCGAAGGGGGACAGGAGAATCAGCCCCAGCATTTT CASSEGGQENQPQHF TRBV9 few TRBD1 TRBJ1-5
TGTGCCTGGGCCCCAGTCACCGGGGAGCTGTTTTTT CAWAPVTGELFF TRBV30 - - TRBJ2-2
TGTGCCAGCAGTCAGGGGAGCGAGCAGTACTTC CASSQGSEQYF TRBV6-5 - - TRBJ2-7
TGTGCCAGCAGTTACAGACAGGGGGACACCTACGAGCAGTACTTC CASSYRQGDTYEQYF TRBV6-6 - TRBD1 TRBJ2-7
TGTGCCAGCAGTCCCAGGGGGGAAGTACTGGGGCAGTTCTTC CASSPRGEVLGQFF TRBV6-2/TRBV6-3 - - TRBJ2-1
TGTGCCAGCAGCTTATACCGGGACACTTATTCACCCCTCCACTTT CASSLYRDTYSPLHF TRBV7-2 - - TRBJ1-6
TGTGCCAGTAGTGTCGGGGACAAAAACTATGGCTACACCTTC CASSVGDKNYGYTF TRBV19 - - TRBJ1-2
TGTGCCAGCAGTTTAGTAGCGGGGGAACGTGAGCAGTTCTTC CASSLVAGEREQFF TRBV27 - TRBD2 TRBJ2-1
TGTGCCAGCAGCTTAGTCGGAGGGACTCCCCAAGAGACCCAGTACTTC CASSLVGGTPQETQYF TRBV11-2 - - TRBJ2-5
TGCGCCAGCAGCTCCCGACAGGGCGGAGGTAATTCACCCCTCCACTTT CASSSRQGGGNSPLHF TRBV4-1 - TRBD1 TRBJ1-6
TGTGCCAGCGGGGGACAGGGTAATTCACCCCTCCACTTT CASGGQGNSPLHF TRBV7-8 - TRBD1 TRBJ1-6